The 16 T cell receptor beta chains presented below share a single source sample, sequenced in a study of T cells in Graves' hyperthyroidism and ophthalmopathy. RNA transcripts were the template for amplifying TCR beta CDR3 regions. The TCR CDR3 was amplified in a first-round RT-PCR using the HTBI primer set. In TCRdb, the multiplex PCR reads were re-called with MiXCR into one record per CDR3 protein. The sample has roughly 300,000 distinct CDR3 sequences, 25% seen once. Sequencing was done on a sample of blood. Receptors originate from a man aged 40-50 years with Graves' hyperthyroidism that later progressed to Graves' ophthalmopathy.

This clonotype was seen at least ten times. The chain employs TRBV5-6 and TRBJ2-2; maybe TRBD1 (6 bases). Trimming took 0 bases from V and 2 from J, leaving 8 bases between them. The CDR3 spans 15 residues. CDR1 is SGHDT and CDR2 is YYEEEE in the germline V gene. CDR3 protein: CASSLVGANTGELFF. CDR3 nucleotides: TGTGCCAGCAGCTTGGTGGGGGCAAACACCGGGGAGCTGTTTTTT.

This clonotype was picked up many times. The chain is built from TRBV5-1 and TRBJ2-7; D is ambiguous. The CDR3 loop spans 15 amino acids. Germline CDR1 SGHRS, CDR2 YFSETQ. The V and J ends lost 1 base and 0 bases respectively, with 11 bases between them. CDR3 nucleotide sequence: TGCGCCAGCAGCTTGTTTTCAGCTGGCTCCTACGAGCAGTACTTC. This gives the protein CASSLFSAGSYEQYF.

V is TRBV12-3 or TRBV12-4 and J is TRBJ2-5; D is possibly TRBD1 (5 bases). This CDR3 contains 13 residues. V was trimmed by 7 bases and J by 5 bases, leaving 14 bases between them. This CDR3 is CASTGQSGETQYF. CDR3 bases: TGTGCCAGCACCGGACAATCTGGGGAGACCCAGTACTTC.

Many counts were recorded for this clonotype. The chain uses TRBV28 and TRBJ1-2, with 11 bases lining up with TRBD1. The CDR3 spans 15 residues. V shed 6 bases and J 3 bases; nucleotides not matched to a gene: 6. The germline CDR1 and CDR2 sequences are MDHEN and SYDVKM. The CDR3 loop reads CASRGQGAPDYGYTF. CDR3 sequence (DNA): TGTGCCAGCAGAGGACAGGGGGCGCCGGACTATGGCTACACCTTC.

The rearrangement links TRBV3-1 to TRBJ2-7, with 10 bases identical to TRBD1. CDR1 LGHDT and CDR2 YNNKEL come from the germline V gene (reference sequence). J gave up 2 bases and V 4 bases, and 14 bases lay outside the gene matches. The CDR3 has 18 amino acids. CDR3 region: CASSPSPGTGEGTYEQYF. The DNA for the CDR3 is TGTGCCAGCAGCCCTAGTCCCGGGACAGGGGAGGGGACCTACGAGCAGTACTTC.

The table lists this clonotype with many counts. The chain couples TRBV12-3 or TRBV12-4 to TRBJ1-2; 7 nucleotides match TRBD1. This CDR3 is 15 amino acids long. With 5 bases clipped from V and 0 bases from J, the junction kept 6 bases outside the gene matches. The CDR3 DNA sequence: TGTGCCAGCAGTCCAGGACAGGCAGCTAACTATGGCTACACCTTC. It specifies CASSPGQAANYGYTF.

Ten or more counts support this clonotype. The chain recombines TRBV19 with TRBJ1-5; a weak D match, TRBD1 (6 bases). V shed 3 bases and J shed 4 bases, with 10 bases lying between them. This CDR3 has 14 residues. The V gene's germline CDR1 is LNHDA and CDR2 SQIVND (reference sequence). CDR3 nucleotide sequence: TGTGCCAGTAGTATTACAGGGTGGAATCAGCCCCAGCATTTT. It codes for CASSITGWNQPQHF. The full variable domain, with the rest looked up from reference TRBV19 and TRBJ1-5, is DGGITQSPKYLFRKEGQNVTLSCEQNLNHDAMYWYRQDPGQGLRLIYYSQIVNDFQKGDIAEGYSVSREKKESFPLTVTSAQKNPTAFYLCASSITGWNQPQHFGDGTRLSIL.

This clonotype was counted ten times or more. The J gene is TRBJ2-7, the V gene TRBV13; 9 nucleotides agree with TRBD1. The CDR3 loop spans 15 amino acids. The ends lost 5 bases at V and 5 bases at J; junction bases unmatched: 10. Germline CDR1 reads PRHDT; CDR2 reads FYEKMQ (reference sequence). DNA for the CDR3: TGTGCCAGCAGCCCAGGGACAGGGAGGTACGACGAGCAGTACTTC. The encoded protein is CASSPGTGRYDEQYF.

There are many counts of this clonotype. The chain joins TRBV24-1 to TRBJ2-5, with TRBD1 matching 9 bases. The length of the CDR3 is 19 residues. V gave up 5 bases and J gave up 0 bases; unmatched junction bases: 15. In germline, CDR1 is KGHDR, CDR2 SFDVKD. CDR3 coding DNA: TGTGCCACCAGTGTCCTTGTGGGACAGGGTGCGGGTTACCAAGAGACCCAGTACTTC. Residues: CATSVLVGQGAGYQETQYF.

In this sample, this clonotype turned up a few times. The V gene is TRBV19, the J gene TRBJ1-2; 11 bases agree with TRBD1. V was clipped by 4 bases and J by 4 bases; unmatched bases: 2. Looked up from germline, CDR1 is LNHDA and CDR2 is SQIVND (reference sequence). The CDR3 has 14 amino acids. CDR3 coding DNA: TGTGCCAGTAGTAGGGACAGGGGGAGCTATGGCTACACCTTC. This gives the protein CASSRDRGSYGYTF.

This clonotype has ten or more counts. The chain uses TRBV29-1 and TRBJ1-5, with TRBD1 matching 8 bases. The CDR3 length is 12 residues. V trimming: 7 bases; J trimming: 8 bases; junction bases outside the gene matches: 7. Germline V gene sequence: CDR1 SQVTM, CDR2 ANQGSEA. DNA of the CDR3: TGCAGCGCCGGAGACAGGGGAGAGCCCCAGCATTTT. Residues: CSAGDRGEPQHF.

This clonotype was counted many times. This sequence joins TRBV14 and TRBJ2-7; TRBD2 agrees at 9 bases. The CDR3 totals 14 residues. The V segment lost 10 bases and the J segment 6 bases; nucleotides outside the gene matches: 13. Per germline, CDR1 SGHDN and CDR2 FVKESK. CDR3 amino acids: CATSFSGSSGEQYF. The CDR3, as DNA: TGTGCCACTAGCTTTAGCGGGAGTTCAGGCGAGCAGTACTTC. Complete variable domain (other parts from reference TRBV14 and TRBJ2-7): EAGVTQFPSHSVIEKGQTVTLRCDPISGHDNLYWYRRVMGKEIKFLLHFVKESKQDESGMPNNRFLAERTGGTYSTLKVQPAELEDSGVYFCATSFSGSSGEQYFGPGTRLTVT.

This clonotype has more than one count but fewer than ten. J is TRBJ1-5 and V is TRBV2; D call uncertain. V lost 9 bases to trimming and J lost 0 bases, with 9 bases between them. From germline, CDR1 is SNHLY and CDR2 FYNNEI. The CDR3 totals 13 residues. The CDR3 bases are TGTGCCAGTGGGCCAGATAGCAATCAGCCCCAGCATTTT. Its protein product is CASGPDSNQPQHF. The full variable domain, in which reference TRBV2 and TRBJ1-5 provide the parts outside the CDR3, is EPEVTQTPSHQVTQMGQEVILRCVPISNHLYFYWYRQILGQKVEFLVSFYNNEISEKSEIFDDQFSVERPDGSNFTLKIRSTKLEDSAMYFCASGPDSNQPQHFGDGTRLSIL.

Written as DNA, the CDR3 is TGTGCCAGTAGTCTCCCGACAGACTCCGGGGAGCTGTTTTTT. Translating it yields CASSLPTDSGELFF. J is TRBJ2-2 and V is TRBV19, with D possibly matching TRBD1 (5 bases). The CDR3 has 14 residues. Deletions cut 5 bases from V and 6 bases from J, with 13 bases between. Looked up from germline, CDR1 is LNHDA and CDR2 is SQIVND (reference sequence).

There are many counts of this clonotype. This chain connects TRBV4-2 to TRBJ2-2; D possibly corresponds to TRBD2 (6 bases). This CDR3 spans 14 amino acids. In germline, CDR1 is LGHNA, CDR2 YNFKEQ. With 3 bases removed from V and 8 bases from J, the gap between germline ends came to 13 bases. The CDR3 DNA reads TGTGCCAGCAGCCAGACGGGGACTTCAGGGGAGCTGTTTTTT. Its protein is CASSQTGTSGELFF.

The chain carries TRBV12-3 or TRBV12-4 and TRBJ2-2; D remains unclear. CDR3 length equals 13 residues. Trimming cost V 3 bases and J 7 bases, with 9 bases left between them. CDR3 bases: TGTGCCAGCAGTTTCCCACCCTTCGGGGAGCTGTTTTTT. Protein sequence: CASSFPPFGELFF.